This T cell receptor beta chain was captured in a study of vaccination and CD4 T cells after COVID-19. The wider study: The cells in question were stimulated using overlapping spike peptides derived from SARS-CoV-2, HCoV-NL63, HCoV-OC43 and HCoV-229E. As a positive control, some control cultures were given a CEFX pool, while others were given an HIV-1 Nef pool or no peptide.

Notes on the study in general: It was found that, in convalescent patients, 304 of 307 vaccine-specific clones were spike mono-reactive.

CDR3 length: 13 amino acids. Germline CDR1 DFQATT, CDR2 SNEGSKA (reference sequence). V dropped 4 bases and J dropped 5 bases, with 15 bases sitting between them. An Oncomine TCR Beta short-read assay was used to sequence the DNA from cultured CD4+ T cells. In this case, cultured CD4+ T cells provided the extracted genomic DNA. MiXCR, applied by TCRdb to the PCR reads, yields one record per CDR3 protein. The sample carries 15,000 to 20,000 distinct CDR3 sequences, roughly 54% recorded once. As to treatment: approximately 10-day PBMC culture with coronavirus spike peptide pools or control peptides (ViraFEST assay). This clonotype was seen only a few times. Its antigen is still unknown.

The specimen was CD4+ T cells from blood, cultured in vitro, collected before SARS-CoV-2 vaccination. The receptor comes from a human donor who had recovered from COVID-19. V is TRBV20-1 and J is TRBJ2-7; D is possibly TRBD1 or TRBD2 (5 bases each). The CDR3 is CSAIRGGGNEQYF. CDR3 in DNA: TGCAGTGCTATAAGGGGTGGAGGTAACGAGCAGTACTTC.